This TCR beta chain was found in a study of sequential checkpoint blockade in melanoma. Looking at the study overall: After nivolumab or ipilimumab alone, 20 to 25 patients had week-13 rebiopsies.

The treatment is: randomized to nivolumab then ipilimumab (arm A) or the reverse (arm B). In this sample, this clone turned up a few times. Produced via immunoSEQ multiplex PCR; TCRdb's table is partial and in-frame only. The sample lists roughly 3,000 clones, less than 20% occurring once. The sequences come from tumor tissue (inferred from file names), collected from a patient given nivolumab and ipilimumab in sequence. The TCR originated in a human donor with melanoma.

Here the CDR3 reads CASSIRETQYF. The CDR3, as DNA: TGTGCCAGTAGTATAAGGGAGACCCAGTACTTC. This sequence joins TRBV19 and TRBJ2-5, with no clear D. The CDR3 sequence is 11 residues long. The germline V and J ends were trimmed by 2 bases and 5 bases, with 3 bases remaining between them. The germline CDR1 and CDR2 sequences are LNHDA and SQIVND (reference sequence).